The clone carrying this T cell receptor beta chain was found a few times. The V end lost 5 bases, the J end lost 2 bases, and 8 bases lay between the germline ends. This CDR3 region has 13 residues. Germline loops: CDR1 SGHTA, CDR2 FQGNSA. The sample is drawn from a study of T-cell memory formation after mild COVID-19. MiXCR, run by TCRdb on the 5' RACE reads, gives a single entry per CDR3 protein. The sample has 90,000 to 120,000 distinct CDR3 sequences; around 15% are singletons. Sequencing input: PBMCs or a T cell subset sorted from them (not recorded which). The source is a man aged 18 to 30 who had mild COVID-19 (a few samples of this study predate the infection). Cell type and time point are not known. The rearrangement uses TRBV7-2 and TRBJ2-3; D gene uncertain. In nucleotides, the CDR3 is TGTGCCAGCAGCGACCCGCCCACAGATACGCAGTATTTT. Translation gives CASSDPPTDTQYF.